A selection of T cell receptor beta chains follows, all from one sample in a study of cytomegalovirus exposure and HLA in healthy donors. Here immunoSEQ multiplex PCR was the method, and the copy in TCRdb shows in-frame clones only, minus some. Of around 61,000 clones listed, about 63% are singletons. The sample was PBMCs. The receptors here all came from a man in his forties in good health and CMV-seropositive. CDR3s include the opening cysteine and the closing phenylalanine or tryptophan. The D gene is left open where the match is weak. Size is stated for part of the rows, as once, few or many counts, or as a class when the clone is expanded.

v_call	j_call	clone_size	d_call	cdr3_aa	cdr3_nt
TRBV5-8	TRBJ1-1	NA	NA	CASSLESFGGYLNTEAFF	TGTGCCAGCAGCTTGGAGTCCTTTGGGGGCTACCTTAACACTGAAGCTTTCTTT
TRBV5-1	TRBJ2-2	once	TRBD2	CASSSRTSGRSSTGELFF	TGCGCCAGCAGCTCAAGGACTAGCGGGAGGTCTAGCACCGGGGAGCTGTTTTTT
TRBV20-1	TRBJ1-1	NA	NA	CARRGNTEAFF	TGCGCCCGGCGGGGGAACACTGAAGCTTTCTTT
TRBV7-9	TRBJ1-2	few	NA	CSSSQSNYGYTF	TGTTCCAGCAGCCAATCTAACTATGGCTACACCTTC
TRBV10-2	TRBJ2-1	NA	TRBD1	CASSDDRDPYNEQFF	TGCGCCAGCAGCGACGACAGGGACCCCTACAATGAGCAGTTCTTC
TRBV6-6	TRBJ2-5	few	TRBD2	CASSHTSGGQETQYF	TGTGCCAGCAGTCATACTAGCGGGGGTCAAGAGACCCAGTACTTC
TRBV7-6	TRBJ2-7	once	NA	CASSLAQVPYEQYF	TGTGCCAGCAGCTTAGCCCAGGTCCCCTACGAGCAGTACTTC
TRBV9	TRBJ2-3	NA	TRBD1	CASSVVGQGYTQYF	TGTGCCAGCAGCGTAGTGGGACAGGGTTATACGCAGTATTTT
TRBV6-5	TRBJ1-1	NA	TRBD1	CASSPRTGPHTEAFF	TGTGCCAGCAGTCCTAGGACAGGACCACACACTGAAGCTTTCTTT
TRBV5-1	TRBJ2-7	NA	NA	CASSADSPSYEQYF	TGCGCCAGCAGCGCCGACAGCCCTTCCTACGAGCAGTACTTC
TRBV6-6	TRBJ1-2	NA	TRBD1	CASSLKGAINYGYTF	TGTGCCAGCAGTTTGAAGGGGGCGATAAACTATGGCTACACCTTC
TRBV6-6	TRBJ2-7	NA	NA	CASSYSIPTPGEQYF	TGTGCCAGCAGTTACTCGATACCTACCCCAGGCGAGCAGTACTTC
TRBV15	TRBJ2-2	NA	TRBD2	CATAGERAGELFF	TGTGCCACCGCGGGGGAAAGGGCCGGGGAGCTGTTTTTT
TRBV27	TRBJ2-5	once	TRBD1	CASSKRPGGGETQYF	TGTGCCAGCAGCAAACGGCCAGGGGGCGGCGAGACCCAGTACTTC
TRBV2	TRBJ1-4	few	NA	CASSARGSEKLFF	TGTGCCAGCAGTGCGCGGGGGAGTGAAAAACTGTTTTTT
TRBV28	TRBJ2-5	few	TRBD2	CASTAGGGHQEAQYF	TGTGCCAGCACCGCCGGCGGGGGTCACCAAGAGGCCCAGTACTTC
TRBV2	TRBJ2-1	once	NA	CATVERSSYNEQFF	TGTGCCACCGTGGAAAGGAGCTCCTACAATGAGCAGTTCTTC
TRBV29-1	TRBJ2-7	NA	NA	CSVEGEEAAYEQYF	TGCAGCGTTGAGGGGGAGGAGGCGGCCTACGAGCAGTACTTC
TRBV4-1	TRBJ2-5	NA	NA	CASSQPGAAGRETQYF	TGCGCCAGCAGCCAACCCGGTGCGGCGGGGAGGGAGACCCAGTACTTC
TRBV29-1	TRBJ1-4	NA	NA	CSVEGQGAREKLFF	TGCAGCGTTGAGGGACAAGGAGCACGAGAAAAACTGTTTTTT
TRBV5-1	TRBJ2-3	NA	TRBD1	CASSNTGGTDTQYF	TGCGCCAGCAGTAATACAGGGGGCACAGATACGCAGTATTTT
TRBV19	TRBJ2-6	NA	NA	CASTGPGANVLTF	TGTGCCAGTACTGGGCCTGGGGCCAACGTCCTGACTTTC
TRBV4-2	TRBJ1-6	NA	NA	CASSQDRGRSPLHF	TGTGCCAGCAGCCAAGACAGGGGCCGCTCACCCCTCCACTTT
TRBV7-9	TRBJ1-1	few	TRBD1	CASSPDRVSFAEAFF	TGTGCCAGCAGCCCCGACAGGGTTAGTTTTGCTGAAGCTTTCTTT
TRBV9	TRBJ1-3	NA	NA	CASSAQGLTAGNTIYF	TGTGCCAGCAGCGCTCAGGGGCTCACGGCAGGAAACACCATATATTTT
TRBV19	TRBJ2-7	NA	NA	CASSIGRGRDEQYF	TGTGCCAGTAGTATAGGCCGGGGAAGGGACGAGCAGTACTTC
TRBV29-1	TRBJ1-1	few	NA	CSVVPGGGAFF	TGCAGCGTGGTTCCGGGGGGGGGAGCTTTCTTT
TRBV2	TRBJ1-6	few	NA	CASRSGQLNNSPLHF	TGTGCCAGCAGGTCCGGACAGCTTAATAATTCACCCCTCCACTTT
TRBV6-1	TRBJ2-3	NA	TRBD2	CASSEIASGSGDTQYF	TGTGCCAGCAGTGAAATAGCTAGCGGGAGTGGAGATACGCAGTATTTT
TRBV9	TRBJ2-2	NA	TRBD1	CASSLKGQGITGELFF	TGTGCCAGCAGCTTAAAAGGACAGGGAATCACCGGGGAGCTGTTTTTT
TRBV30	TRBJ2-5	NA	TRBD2	CAWKTSGKETQYF	TGTGCCTGGAAGACTAGCGGTAAAGAGACCCAGTACTTC
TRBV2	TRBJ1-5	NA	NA	CASSPTGGDQPQHF	TGTGCCAGCAGTCCGACAGGTGGAGATCAGCCCCAGCATTTT
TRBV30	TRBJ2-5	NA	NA	CAWSGNSGETQYF	TGTGCCTGGAGTGGGAATAGCGGAGAGACCCAGTACTTC
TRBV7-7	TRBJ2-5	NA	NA	CASSRGGESRETQYF	TGTGCTAGCAGCAGGGGGGGGGAAAGTAGAGAGACCCAGTACTTC
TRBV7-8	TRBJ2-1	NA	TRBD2	CASSRLGLAGSNEQFF	TGTGCCAGCAGCCGTTTAGGACTAGCGGGATCCAATGAGCAGTTCTTC
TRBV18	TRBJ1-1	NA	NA	CASSPTRILNTEAFF	TGTGCCAGCTCACCAACGAGGATTCTGAACACTGAAGCTTTCTTT
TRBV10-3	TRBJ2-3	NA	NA	CAISETYGDTQYF	TGTGCCATCAGTGAGACCTACGGGGATACGCAGTATTTT
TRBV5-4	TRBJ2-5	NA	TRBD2	CASSPGGSLKETQYF	TGTGCCAGCAGCCCGGGGGGTTCCCTTAAAGAGACCCAGTACTTC
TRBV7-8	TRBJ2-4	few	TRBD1	CASSSTGGSTKNIQYF	TGTGCCAGCAGCTCGACAGGGGGAAGTACTAAAAACATTCAGTACTTC
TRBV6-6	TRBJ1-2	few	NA	CASAPGHFSSPGYTF	TGTGCCAGCGCCCCGGGACATTTCTCCTCCCCTGGCTACACCTTC
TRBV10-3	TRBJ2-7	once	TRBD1	CAISNPTGTDYEQYF	TGTGCCATCAGCAACCCCACTGGGACAGACTACGAGCAGTACTTC
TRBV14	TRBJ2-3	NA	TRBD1	CASSRTGRNTDTQYF	TGTGCCAGCAGCCGGACAGGGCGAAACACAGATACGCAGTATTTT
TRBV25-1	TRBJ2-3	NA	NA	CASRLTGTSTDTQYF	TGTGCCAGCAGGCTCACCGGGACTAGCACAGATACGCAGTATTTT
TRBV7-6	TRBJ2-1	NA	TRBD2	CASSPPMAGGNNEQFF	TGTGCCAGCAGCCCCCCCATGGCGGGAGGTAACAATGAGCAGTTCTTC
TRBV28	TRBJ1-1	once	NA	CASSRRSPQEAFF	TGTGCCAGCAGCCGTCGGAGTCCGCAAGAAGCTTTCTTT
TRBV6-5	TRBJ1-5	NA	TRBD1	CASRRDRNNQPQHF	TGTGCCAGCAGAAGGGACAGAAACAATCAGCCCCAGCATTTT
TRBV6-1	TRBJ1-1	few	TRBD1	CASSEAYRGTEAFF	TGTGCCAGCAGTGAAGCGTACAGGGGAACTGAAGCTTTCTTT
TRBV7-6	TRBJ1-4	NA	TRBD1	CASSSRQGINEKLFF	TGTGCCAGCAGTTCCAGACAGGGAATAAATGAAAAACTGTTTTTT
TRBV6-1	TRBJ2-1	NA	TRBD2	CASSISGGPRGTFF	TGTGCCAGCAGCATTAGCGGGGGGCCCCGTGGTACGTTCTTC
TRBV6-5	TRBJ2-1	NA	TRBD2	CASSYDSGRAYEQFF	TGTGCCAGCAGTTACGATAGCGGGAGGGCCTATGAGCAGTTCTTC
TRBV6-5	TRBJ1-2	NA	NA	CASSWGGNYGYTF	TGTGCCAGCAGTTGGGGAGGGAACTATGGCTACACCTTC
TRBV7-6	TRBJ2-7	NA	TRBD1	CASSLGGWTGPAVYEQYF	TGTGCCAGCAGCTTAGGGGGGTGGACAGGGCCAGCCGTCTACGAGCAGTACTTC
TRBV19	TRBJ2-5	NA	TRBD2	CASSIYGSGGPGTQYF	TGTGCCAGTAGTATTTATGGTAGCGGGGGGCCTGGGACCCAGTACTTC
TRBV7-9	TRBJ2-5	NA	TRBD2	CASSFRAGVGETQYF	TGTGCCAGCAGCTTTAGGGCGGGAGTAGGGGAGACCCAGTACTTC
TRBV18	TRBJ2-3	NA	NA	CASSQRVGDTQYF	TGTGCCAGCTCACAGAGGGTTGGAGATACGCAGTATTTT